The T cell receptor beta chain described here comes from a study of CD8+ T cells in alopecia areata. Researchers picked out CD4+ and CD8+ T cells from PBMCs by sorting. Reverse transcription of extracted RNA yielded cDNA, which provided the sequencing template. The assay was immunoSEQ multiplex PCR, and TCRdb's table has in-frame clones only and misses some. The sample holds some 130,000 clones, approximately 53% seen once. Here the sequenced sample was CD4+ T cells sorted from blood, taken at week 0. The receptor comes from a human donor with alopecia areata.

This chain's CDR3 is CASSPRSGDSYEQYF. CDR3 DNA sequence: TGTGCCAGCTCACCACGCAGCGGGGACTCCTACGAGCAGTACTTC. V is TRBV18 and J is TRBJ2-7, with 7 bases that match TRBD2. CDR1 is KGHSH and CDR2 is LQKENI in the germline V gene. The CDR3 is 15 residues long. V was pared by 1 base and J by 0 bases, with 3 bases of the junction left unmatched.